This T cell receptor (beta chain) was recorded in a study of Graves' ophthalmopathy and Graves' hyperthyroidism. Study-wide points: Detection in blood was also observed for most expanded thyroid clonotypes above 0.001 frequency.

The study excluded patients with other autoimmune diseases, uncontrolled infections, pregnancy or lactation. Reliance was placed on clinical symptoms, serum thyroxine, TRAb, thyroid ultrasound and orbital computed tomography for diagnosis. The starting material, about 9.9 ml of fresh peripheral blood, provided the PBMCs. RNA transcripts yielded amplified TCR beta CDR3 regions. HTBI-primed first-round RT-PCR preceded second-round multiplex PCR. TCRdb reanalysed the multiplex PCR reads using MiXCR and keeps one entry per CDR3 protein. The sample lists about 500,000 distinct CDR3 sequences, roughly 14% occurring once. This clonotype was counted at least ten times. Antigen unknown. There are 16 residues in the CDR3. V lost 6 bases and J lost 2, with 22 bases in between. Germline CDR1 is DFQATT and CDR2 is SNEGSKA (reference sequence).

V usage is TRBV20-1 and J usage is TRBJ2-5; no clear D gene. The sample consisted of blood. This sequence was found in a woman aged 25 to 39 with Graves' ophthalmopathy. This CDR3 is CSASPIKRMVQETQYF. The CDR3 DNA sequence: TGCAGTGCGTCCCCAATTAAAAGAATGGTTCAAGAGACCCAGTACTTC.